This TCR beta chain was obtained from a study of CD8 T cells in ankylosing spondylitis. Study results and caveats: What seemed typical of ankylosing spondylitis blood was a TCR beta motif built from several highly homologous variants. In ankylosing spondylitis patients, matched synovial fluid reportedly showed significant enrichment of disease-linked clones.

This CDR3 has 15 amino acids. Germline CDR1 reads SGHRS; CDR2 reads YFSETQ. V shed 0 bases, J shed 5 bases, and the junction held 7 bases outside the gene matches. Each CDR3 protein is one row after TCRdb ran MiXCR on the 5' RACE reads. The sample has hundreds of thousands of distinct CDR3 sequences, roughly an eighth seen once. Note on this clonotype: Its antigen is not identified.

This chain joins TRBV5-1 and TRBJ2-7; 8 nucleotides align to TRBD1. The receptor's source is a male donor with ankylosing spondylitis. Sequenced: blood, either unsorted or a sorted T cell fraction (not recorded which). The CDR3 is CASSLEGRGRHEQYF. The CDR3 DNA reads as TGCGCCAGCAGCTTGGAAGGCAGGGGGCGCCACGAGCAGTACTTC. The full variable domain, rest sourced from reference TRBV5-1 and TRBJ2-7, is KAGVTQTPRYLIKTRGQQVTLSCSPISGHRSVSWYQQTPGQGLQFLFEYFSETQRNKGNFPGRFSGRQFSNSRSEMNVSTLELGDSALYLCASSLEGRGRHEQYFGPGTRLTVT.